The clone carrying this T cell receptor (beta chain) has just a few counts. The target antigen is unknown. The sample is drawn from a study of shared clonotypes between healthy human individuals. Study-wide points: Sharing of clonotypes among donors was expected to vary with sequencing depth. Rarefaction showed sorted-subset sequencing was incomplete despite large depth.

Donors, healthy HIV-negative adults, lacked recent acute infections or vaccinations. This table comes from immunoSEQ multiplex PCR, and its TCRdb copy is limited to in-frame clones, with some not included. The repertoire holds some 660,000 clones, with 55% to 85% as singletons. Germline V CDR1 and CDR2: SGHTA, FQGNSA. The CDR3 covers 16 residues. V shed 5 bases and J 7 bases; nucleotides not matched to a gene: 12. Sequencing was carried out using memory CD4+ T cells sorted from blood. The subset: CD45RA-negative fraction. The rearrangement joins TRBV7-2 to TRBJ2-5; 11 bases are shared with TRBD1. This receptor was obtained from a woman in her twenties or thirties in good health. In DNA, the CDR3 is TGTGCCAGCAGCCCCTCCGCGGTGGGGACAGGGGGGACCCAGTACTTC. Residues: CASSPSAVGTGGTQYF.